The rows below give T cell receptor beta chains drawn from one sample of a study of T cell changes during pregnancy in multiple sclerosis. TCRdb's copy holds only in-frame clones and misses some; the assay was immunoSEQ multiplex PCR. The table shows around 60,000 clones, with roughly 90% occurring only once. The sequencing used peripheral blood, collected in the second trimester of pregnancy. The receptors stem from a female donor with multiple sclerosis, enrolled in a pregnancy study. Both conserved end residues are part of each CDR3. A D gene is named only where the DNA matches it firmly. Clone size is stated in some rows and not others, as once, few, many or a class when expanded.

NA TRBJ1-5 NA TRBV19 TGTGCCAGTAGTTTCTCCGGGGAGGGCAATCAGCCCCAGCATTTT CASSFSGEGNQPQHF
NA TRBJ2-3 NA TRBV7-2 TGTGCCAGCAGCTCCACGGGAGTCGGCACAGATACGCAGTATTTT CASSSTGVGTDTQYF
NA TRBJ2-7 NA TRBV4-2 TGTGCCAGCAGCCAAGTCCCGGGAACACCCTCCTACGAGCAGTACTTC CASSQVPGTPSYEQYF
NA TRBJ2-7 NA TRBV9 TGTGCCAGCAGCGTAGGGGCAGGGGTTCTGGACGAGCAGTACTTC CASSVGAGVLDEQYF
TRBD2 TRBJ2-7 NA TRBV5-4 TGTGCCAGCAGCCCGAGGGCTAGCGGGAGTGGGGGGGCCTACGAGCAGTACTTC CASSPRASGSGGAYEQYF
NA TRBJ2-7 NA TRBV4-1 TGCGCCAGCAGCCAAATCCCGACAGTGCCCTACGAGCAGTACTTC CASSQIPTVPYEQYF
TRBD1 TRBJ1-2 few TRBV5-4 TGTGCCAGCAGCTTTGGGACAGGGGAAGACTATGGCTACACCTTC CASSFGTGEDYGYTF
NA TRBJ2-1 NA TRBV27 TGTGCCAGCAGTCTTAATGAGCAGTTCTTC CASSLNEQFF
TRBD2 TRBJ2-5 NA TRBV5-1 TGCGCCAGCAGCTCAGGGACTAGCGGGAGTGAGACCCAGTACTTC CASSSGTSGSETQYF
TRBD2 TRBJ2-7 NA TRBV6-5 TGTGCCAGCAGTTACTCCAGCGGGAGGTACGAGCAGTACTTC CASSYSSGRYEQYF